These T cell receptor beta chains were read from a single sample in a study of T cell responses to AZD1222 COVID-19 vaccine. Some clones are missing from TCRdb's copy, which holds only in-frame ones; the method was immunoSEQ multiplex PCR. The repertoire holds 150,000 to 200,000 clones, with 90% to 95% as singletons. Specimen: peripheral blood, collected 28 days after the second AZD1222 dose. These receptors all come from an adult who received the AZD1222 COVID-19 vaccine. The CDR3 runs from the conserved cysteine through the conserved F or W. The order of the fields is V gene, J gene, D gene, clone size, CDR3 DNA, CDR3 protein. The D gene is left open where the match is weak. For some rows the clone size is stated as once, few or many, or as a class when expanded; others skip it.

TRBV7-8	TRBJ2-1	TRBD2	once	TGTGCCAGCAGCTTAGGTACGCGGGAGGGGCTATACAATGAGCAGTTCTTC	CASSLGTREGLYNEQFF
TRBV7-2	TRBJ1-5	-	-	TGTGCCAGCAGCTTATGGCTTCGACCCAATCAGCCCCAGCATTTT	CASSLWLRPNQPQHF
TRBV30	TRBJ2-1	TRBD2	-	TGTGCCTGGAGTGTACTAGGGCTAGCGGGAGGTACTGAGCAGTTCTTC	CAWSVLGLAGGTEQFF
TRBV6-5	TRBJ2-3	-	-	TGTGCCAGCAGTTCGGGACGGGAGACAGATACGCAGTATTTT	CASSSGRETDTQYF
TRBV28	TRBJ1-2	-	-	TGTGCCAGCAGTCCGCCCCCCCTCCAGTCAAGTGGCTACACCTTC	CASSPPPLQSSGYTF
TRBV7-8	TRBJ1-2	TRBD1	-	TGTGCCAGCAGCCCAGCCGCCGGGACAGGGAAAGCTAACTATGGCTACACCTTC	CASSPAAGTGKANYGYTF
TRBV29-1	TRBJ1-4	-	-	TGCAGCGTTCTGGGGGGGGATGAAAAACTGTTTTTT	CSVLGGDEKLFF
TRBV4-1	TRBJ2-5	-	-	TGCGCCAGCAGCCAAGATGTGGGACACGAGACCCAGTACTTC	CASSQDVGHETQYF
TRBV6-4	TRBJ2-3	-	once	TGTGCCAGCAGCGATCTTGGGGGGGCTGATACGCAGTATTTT	CASSDLGGADTQYF
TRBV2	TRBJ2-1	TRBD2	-	TGTGCCAGCAGCTCCGGGCTAGCGGACTTGACCTACAATGAGCAGTTCTTC	CASSSGLADLTYNEQFF
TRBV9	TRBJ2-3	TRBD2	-	TGTGCCAGCAGCGCCCAGGGACTAGCGAATTCAGATACGCAGTATTTT	CASSAQGLANSDTQYF
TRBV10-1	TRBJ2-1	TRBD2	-	TGCGCCAGCAGTCTCTCTGGACTAGGGTTTAGGACCTACAATGAGCAGTTCTTC	CASSLSGLGFRTYNEQFF